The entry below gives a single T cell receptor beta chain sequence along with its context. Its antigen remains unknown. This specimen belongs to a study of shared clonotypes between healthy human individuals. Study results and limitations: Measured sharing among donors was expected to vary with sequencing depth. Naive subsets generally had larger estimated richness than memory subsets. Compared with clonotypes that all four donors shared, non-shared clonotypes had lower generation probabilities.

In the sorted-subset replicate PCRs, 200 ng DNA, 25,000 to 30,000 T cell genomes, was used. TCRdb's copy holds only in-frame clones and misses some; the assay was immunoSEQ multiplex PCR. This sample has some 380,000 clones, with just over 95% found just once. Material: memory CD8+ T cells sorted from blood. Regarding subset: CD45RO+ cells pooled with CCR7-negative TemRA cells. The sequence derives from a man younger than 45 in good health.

The CDR3 DNA reads as TGCGCCAGCAGCTTGTTTGCCGGGACAGGGAGTGAAAAACTGTTTTTT. Amino acid sequence: CASSLFAGTGSEKLFF. The V and J genes are TRBV5-1 and TRBJ1-4, with 9 bases fitting TRBD1. The CDR3 has 16 residues. Germline loops: CDR1 SGHRS, CDR2 YFSETQ. The V gene end was trimmed by 1 base and the J gene end by 7 bases; junction bases not matched to a gene: 8.